The clone carrying this T cell receptor beta chain was observed a few times. Its cognate antigen is unknown. The V gene lost 0 bases and the J gene lost 12 bases, with 10 bases spanning the gap. Looked up from germline, CDR1 is SGHRS and CDR2 is YFSETQ. This CDR3 spans 12 amino acids. This sample is drawn from a study of T cells after yellow fever vaccination. Study-level results: A large majority of primary-vaccination clones showed up again after the booster (about 96% CD4, 88% CD8).

TCRdb reanalysed the 5' RACE reads using MiXCR and keeps one entry per CDR3 protein. The profile shows about 330,000 distinct CDR3 sequences, approximately 8% of them singletons. This clonotype was obtained from a man aged 18-30 years who received the YFV17D yellow fever vaccine. Sequences were derived from PBMCs, sampled about 41 days after the first yellow fever vaccination. The V gene is TRBV5-1, the J gene TRBJ2-1; the D is unclear. DNA for the CDR3: TGCGCCAGCAGCTTGGGACGTTTAAGGCAGTTCTTC. This translates into CASSLGRLRQFF.